This T cell receptor (beta chain) emerged from a study of T-cell memory formation after mild COVID-19. TCRdb used MiXCR to reprocess the 5' RACE reads, holding one entry per CDR3 protein. Of about 140,000 distinct CDR3 sequences listed, more than 12% are singletons. This CDR3 is 17 amino acids long. Germline V gives CDR1 DFQATT, CDR2 SNEGSKA (reference sequence). Unmatched junction bases numbered 18, after V lost 5 bases and J lost 7 bases. The chain couples TRBV20-1 to TRBJ2-3, with 10 bases matching TRBD2. The TCR originated in an adult woman who had mild COVID-19 (a few samples of this study predate the infection). Cell type and time point are not known. The source material was PBMCs or a T cell subset sorted from them (not recorded which). This CDR3 is CSAFHQLLAGRSNTQYF. The CDR3 bases are TGCAGTGCTTTCCACCAACTACTAGCGGGGAGGTCCAATACGCAGTATTTT.